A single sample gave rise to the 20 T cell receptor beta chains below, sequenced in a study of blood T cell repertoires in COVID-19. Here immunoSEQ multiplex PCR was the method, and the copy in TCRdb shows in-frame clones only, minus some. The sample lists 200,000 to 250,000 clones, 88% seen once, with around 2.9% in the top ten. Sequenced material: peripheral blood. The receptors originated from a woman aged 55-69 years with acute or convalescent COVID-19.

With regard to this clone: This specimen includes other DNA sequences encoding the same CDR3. The CDR3 DNA is TGTGCCAGCAGCCAACAGGGAAGCAATCAGCCCCAGCATTTT. Protein product: CASSQQGSNQPQHF. This chain links TRBV3-1 (or the pseudogene TRBV3-2) with TRBJ1-5; D perhaps matches TRBD1 (5 bases). The CDR3 length is 14 residues. The germline V gene has CDR1 LGHDT and CDR2 YNNKEL (reference sequence). Between the trimmed V and J ends, which lost 2 bases and 1 base, there was a span of 6 bases.

CDR3 sequence: CASRKDGGTSGRGEQFF. The CDR3, as DNA: TGTGCCAGCAGGAAGGACGGCGGGACTAGCGGGAGGGGTGAGCAGTTCTTC. The chain recombines TRBV7-2 with TRBJ2-1; 16 bases line up with TRBD2. The CDR3 spans 17 residues. Germline CDR1 and CDR2: SGHTA and FQGNSA. Trimming took 6 bases from V and 9 from J; bases not matched to a gene: 11. The variable domain in full, completed from reference TRBV7-2 and TRBJ2-1, reads GAGVSQSPSNKVTEKGKDVELRCDPISGHTALYWYRQSLGQGLEFLIYFQGNSAPDKSGLPSDRFSAERTGGSVSTLTIQRTQQEDSAVYLCASRKDGGTSGRGEQFFGPGTRLTVL.

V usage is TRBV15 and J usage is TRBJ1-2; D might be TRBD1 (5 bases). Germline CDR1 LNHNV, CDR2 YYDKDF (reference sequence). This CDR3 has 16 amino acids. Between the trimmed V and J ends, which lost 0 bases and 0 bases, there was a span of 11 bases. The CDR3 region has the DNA TGTGCCACCAGCAGAGATAGTGCGGGACCTAACTATGGCTACACCTTC. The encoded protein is CATSRDSAGPNYGYTF.

The CDR3 DNA reads as TGTGCCAGCAGCATGGGGCAGGGAGGGAGCACAGATACGCAGTATTTT. Protein product: CASSMGQGGSTDTQYF. The chain recombines TRBV11-3 with TRBJ2-3; 7 nucleotides align to TRBD2. V gave up 5 bases and J gave up 0 bases; unmatched junction bases: 8. The CDR3 covers 16 residues. Germline assignment: CDR1 SGHNT and CDR2 YENEEA.

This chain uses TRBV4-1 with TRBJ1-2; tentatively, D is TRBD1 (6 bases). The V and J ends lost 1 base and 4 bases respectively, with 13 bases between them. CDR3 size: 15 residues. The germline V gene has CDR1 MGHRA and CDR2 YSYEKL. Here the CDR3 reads CASSQATGNPYGYTF. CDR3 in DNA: TGCGCCAGCAGCCAAGCGACAGGAAATCCCTATGGCTACACCTTC.

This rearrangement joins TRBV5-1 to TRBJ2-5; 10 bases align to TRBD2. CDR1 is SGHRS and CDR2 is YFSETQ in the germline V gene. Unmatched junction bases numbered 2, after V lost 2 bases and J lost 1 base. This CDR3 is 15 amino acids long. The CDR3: CASSFSGGAQETQYF. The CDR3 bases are TGCGCCAGCAGCTTCAGCGGGGGGGCCCAAGAGACCCAGTACTTC.

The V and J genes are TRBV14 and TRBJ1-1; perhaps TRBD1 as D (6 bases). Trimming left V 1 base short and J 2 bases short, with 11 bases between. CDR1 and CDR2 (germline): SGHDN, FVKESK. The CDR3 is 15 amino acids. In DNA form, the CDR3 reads TGTGCCAGCAGCCAAGTGGGGGGGCGAAACACTGAAGCTTTCTTT. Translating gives CASSQVGGRNTEAFF.

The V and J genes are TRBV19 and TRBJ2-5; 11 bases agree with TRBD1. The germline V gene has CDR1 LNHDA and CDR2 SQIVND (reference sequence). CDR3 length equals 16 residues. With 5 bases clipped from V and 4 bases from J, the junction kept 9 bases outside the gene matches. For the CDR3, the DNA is TGTGCCAGTAGTCTCCGTACGGGACAGGGGGGAGAGACCCAGTACTTC. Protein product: CASSLRTGQGGETQYF.

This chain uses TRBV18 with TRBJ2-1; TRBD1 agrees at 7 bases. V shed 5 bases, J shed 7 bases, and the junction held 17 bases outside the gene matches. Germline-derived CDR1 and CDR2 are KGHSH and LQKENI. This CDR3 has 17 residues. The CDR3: CASSSIRPSQGENEQFF. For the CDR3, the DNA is TGTGCCAGCTCATCGATAAGGCCCTCGCAGGGGGAGAATGAGCAGTTCTTC.

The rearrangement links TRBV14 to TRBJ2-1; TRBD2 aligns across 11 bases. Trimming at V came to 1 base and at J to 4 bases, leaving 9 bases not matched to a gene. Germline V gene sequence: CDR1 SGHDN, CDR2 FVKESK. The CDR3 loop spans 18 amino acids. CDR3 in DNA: TGTGCCAGCAGCCAAGGGGGAGCGACTAGCGGGATTTACAATGAGCAGTTCTTC. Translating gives CASSQGGATSGIYNEQFF.

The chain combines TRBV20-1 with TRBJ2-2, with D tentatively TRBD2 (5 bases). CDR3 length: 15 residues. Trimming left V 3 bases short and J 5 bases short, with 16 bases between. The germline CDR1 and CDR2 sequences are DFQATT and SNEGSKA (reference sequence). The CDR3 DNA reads TGCAGTGCTAGTGATCGGAGCGGTATGACCGGGGAGCTGTTTTTT. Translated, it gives CSASDRSGMTGELFF.

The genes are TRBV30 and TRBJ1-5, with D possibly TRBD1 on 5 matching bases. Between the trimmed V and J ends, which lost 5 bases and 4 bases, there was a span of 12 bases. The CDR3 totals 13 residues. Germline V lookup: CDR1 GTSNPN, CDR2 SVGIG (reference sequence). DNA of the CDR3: TGTGCCTGGCACTCTGGGGGGAATCAGCCCCAGCATTTT. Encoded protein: CAWHSGGNQPQHF.

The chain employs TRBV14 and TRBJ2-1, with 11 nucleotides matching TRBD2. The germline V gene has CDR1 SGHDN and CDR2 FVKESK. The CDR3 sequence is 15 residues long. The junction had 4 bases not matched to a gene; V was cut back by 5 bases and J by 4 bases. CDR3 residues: CASSTRTSGYNEQFF. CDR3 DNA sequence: TGTGCCAGCAGCACCCGGACTAGCGGGTACAATGAGCAGTTCTTC.

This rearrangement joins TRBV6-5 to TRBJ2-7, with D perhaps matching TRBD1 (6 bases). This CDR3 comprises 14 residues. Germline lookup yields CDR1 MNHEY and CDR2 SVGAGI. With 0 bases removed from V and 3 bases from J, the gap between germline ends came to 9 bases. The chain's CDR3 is CASSYSGTFYEQYF. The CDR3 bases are TGTGCCAGCAGTTACTCAGGGACATTCTACGAGCAGTACTTC.

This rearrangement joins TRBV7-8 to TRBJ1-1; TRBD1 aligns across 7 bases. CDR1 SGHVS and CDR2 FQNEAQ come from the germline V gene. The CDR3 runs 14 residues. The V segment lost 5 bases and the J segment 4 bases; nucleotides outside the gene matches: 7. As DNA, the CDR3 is TGTGCCAGCAGCCTCAACAGGGGCAGCACTGAAGCTTTCTTT. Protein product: CASSLNRGSTEAFF.

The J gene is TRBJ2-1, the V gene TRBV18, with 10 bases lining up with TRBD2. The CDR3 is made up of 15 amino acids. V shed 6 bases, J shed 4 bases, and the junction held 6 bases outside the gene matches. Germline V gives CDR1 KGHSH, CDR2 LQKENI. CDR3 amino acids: CASSRGTSAYNEQFF. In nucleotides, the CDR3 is TGTGCCAGCTCCCGGGGGACTAGCGCGTACAATGAGCAGTTCTTC. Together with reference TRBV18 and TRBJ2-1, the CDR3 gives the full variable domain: NAGVMQNPRHLVRRRGQEARLRCSPMKGHSHVYWYRQLPEEGLKFMVYLQKENIIDESGMPKERFSAEFPKEGPSILRIQQVVRGDSAAYFCASSRGTSAYNEQFFGPGTRLTVL.

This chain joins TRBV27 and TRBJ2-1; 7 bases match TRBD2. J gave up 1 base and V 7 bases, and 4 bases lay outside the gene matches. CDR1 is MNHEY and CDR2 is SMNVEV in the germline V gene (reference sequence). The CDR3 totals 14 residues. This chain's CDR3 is CASKKGLSYNEQFF. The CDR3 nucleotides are TGTGCCAGCAAAAAGGGACTATCCTACAATGAGCAGTTCTTC.

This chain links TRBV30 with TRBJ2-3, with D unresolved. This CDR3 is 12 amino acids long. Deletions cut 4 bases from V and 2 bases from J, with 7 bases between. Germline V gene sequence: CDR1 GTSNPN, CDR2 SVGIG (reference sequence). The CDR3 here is CAWTGPTDTQYF. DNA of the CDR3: TGTGCCTGGACAGGTCCCACAGATACGCAGTATTTT.

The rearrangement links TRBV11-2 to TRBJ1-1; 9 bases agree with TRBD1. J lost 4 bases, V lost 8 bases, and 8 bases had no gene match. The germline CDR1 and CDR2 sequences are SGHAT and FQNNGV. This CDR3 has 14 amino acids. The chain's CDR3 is CASLAPTGGTEAFF. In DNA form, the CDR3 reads TGTGCCAGCTTAGCCCCGACAGGGGGCACTGAAGCTTTCTTT. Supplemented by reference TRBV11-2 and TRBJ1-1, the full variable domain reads EAGVAQSPRYKIIEKRQSVAFWCNPISGHATLYWYQQILGQGPKLLIQFQNNGVVDDSQLPKDRFSAERLKGVDSTLKIQPAKLEDSAVYLCASLAPTGGTEAFFGQGTRLTVV.

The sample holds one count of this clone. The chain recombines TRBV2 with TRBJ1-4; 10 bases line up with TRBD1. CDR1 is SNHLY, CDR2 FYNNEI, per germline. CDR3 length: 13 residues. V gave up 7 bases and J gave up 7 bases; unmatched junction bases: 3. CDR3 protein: CASNGQGVEKLFF. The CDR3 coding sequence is TGTGCCAGCAACGGACAGGGGGTTGAAAAACTGTTTTTT.